The 5 T cell receptor beta chains reported below all come from one sample, sequenced in a study of metastatic and nonmetastatic thyroid tumors. With MiXCR, TCRdb reprocessed the PCR reads. The data show over 50,000 clones, with just under 30% seen just once and more than 15% held by the top ten. Thyroid surgery took place with no prior treatment in any patient. Material for sequencing was blood. These receptors were taken from a female donor with papillary thyroid cancer or a benign thyroid nodule (not recorded which). Some clones in this sample may be carry-over from other donors' samples.

As for this clone: A junction boundary mismatches the germline segment, possibly from a read error. The chain employs TRBV20-1 and TRBJ2-1; 13 bases fit TRBD2. Germline CDR1 and CDR2: DFQATT and SNEGSKA (reference sequence). The CDR3 consists of 18 residues. Here the CDR3 reads CSARKPGLAGSSFNEQFF. CDR3 nucleotide sequence: TGCAGTGCTAGAAAACCGGGACTAGCGGGAAGTTCCTTCAATGAGCAGTTCTTC.

This clone was seen ten or more times. This same CDR3 is encoded by further DNA sequences in the sample. The J gene is TRBJ2-7, the V gene TRBV7-2; no clear D gene. Trimming shortened V by 6 bases and J by 3 bases, and 15 bases separated the two germline ends. The germline V gene encodes CDR1 SGHTA and CDR2 FQGNSA. The CDR3 runs to 14 residues. Here the CDR3 reads CASSYIGSFYEQYF. The CDR3 DNA is TGTGCCAGCAGTTACATTGGCAGTTTCTACGAGCAGTACTTC. The whole variable domain, remainder taken from reference TRBV7-2 and TRBJ2-7, is GAGVSQSPSNKVTEKGKDVELRCDPISGHTALYWYRQSLGQGLEFLIYFQGNSAPDKSGLPSDRFSAERTGGSVSTLTIQRTQQEDSAVYLCASSYIGSFYEQYFGPGTRLTVT.

This chain links TRBV9 with TRBJ1-6; D is uncertain. V was clipped by 4 bases and J by 10 bases, with 18 bases between them. CDR1 is SGDLS and CDR2 is YYNGEE in the germline V gene. This CDR3 contains 15 residues. The CDR3 nucleotides are TGTGCCAGCAGCCAAGACCCCTTGGCAAGCTCACCCCTCCACTTT. Its translation: CASSQDPLASSPLHF.

The chain is built from TRBV18 and TRBJ1-5; D not resolved. Trimming took 3 bases from V and 7 from J, leaving 10 bases between them. In germline, CDR1 is KGHSH, CDR2 LQKENI. This CDR3 comprises 13 residues. The CDR3 here is CASSPVPRQPQHF. The CDR3 nucleotides read TGTGCCAGCTCACCGGTCCCTCGGCAGCCCCAGCATTTT. Using reference TRBV18 and TRBJ1-5 for the parts outside the CDR3, the full variable domain is NAGVMQNPRHLVRRRGQEARLRCSPMKGHSHVYWYRQLPEEGLKFMVYLQKENIIDESGMPKERFSAEFPKEGPSILRIQQVVRGDSAAYFCASSPVPRQPQHFGDGTRLSIL.

This clone qualifies as medium-sized. The rearrangement uses TRBV27 and TRBJ2-7; D unresolved. Germline V gene sequence: CDR1 MNHEY, CDR2 SMNVEV (reference sequence). The ends were cut back, 0 bases at V and 5 bases at J, with 17 bases in the middle. CDR3 length: 16 residues. The CDR3 DNA sequence: TGTGCCAGCAGTTTATCGGCCAGCCAGACACCTCACGAGCAGTACTTC. Encoded protein: CASSLSASQTPHEQYF.